The 9 T cell receptor beta chains below were found in one sample sequenced in a study of response to subunit inactivated influenza vaccine. TCRdb re-derived calls from the RT-PCR reads in MiXCR, one entry per CDR3 protein. Among over 150,000 distinct CDR3 sequences listed, roughly 10% were seen once. Material: CD8+ T cells sorted from PBMCs, obtained less than 25 months after vaccination. The receptor source for this set is a man between 50 and 69 years old who received an inactivated influenza vaccine.

The chain is built from TRBV7-9 and TRBJ2-1, with no clear D. The CDR3 loop spans 14 amino acids. Trimming pared 5 bases from V and 0 bases from J, leaving 8 bases between. Per germline, CDR1 SEHNR and CDR2 FQNEAQ (reference sequence). In DNA form, the CDR3 reads TGTGCCAGCAGCCCAAAGGGCTCCTACAATGAGCAGTTCTTC. Its translation: CASSPKGSYNEQFF.

The chain recombines TRBV5-1 with TRBJ1-4; tentatively, D is TRBD1 (6 bases). This CDR3 has 16 amino acids. The V gene lost 4 bases and the J gene lost 0 bases, with 13 bases spanning the gap. Looked up from germline, CDR1 is SGHRS and CDR2 is YFSETQ. CDR3 nucleotide sequence: TGCGCCAGCAGCCGGGGACACCCTGCAACTAATGAAAAACTGTTTTTT. Protein product: CASSRGHPATNEKLFF.

This clonotype came up a few times. The chain employs TRBV20-1 and TRBJ2-1, with 11 nucleotides matching TRBD2. With 4 bases clipped from V and 4 bases from J, the junction kept 3 bases outside the gene matches. The CDR3 totals 14 residues. CDR1 and CDR2 from the germline V gene are DFQATT and SNEGSKA (reference sequence). Written as DNA, the CDR3 is TGCAGTGCTACGGCTAGCGGGAGGTACAATGAGCAGTTCTTC. Translated: CSATASGRYNEQFF.

This sequence joins TRBV20-1 and TRBJ1-2; D uncertain. Trimming took 6 bases from V and 0 from J, leaving 17 bases between them. This CDR3 region has 15 residues. Germline CDR1 and CDR2: DFQATT and SNEGSKA (reference sequence). CDR3 DNA: TGCAGTGCCAGCGTTGGCCTACGAGCTAACTATGGCTACACCTTC. This translates into CSASVGLRANYGYTF.

In its sample, this clonotype was seen a few times. The rearrangement uses TRBV30 and TRBJ2-7, with D uncertain. The CDR3 runs 12 residues. Germline V lookup: CDR1 GTSNPN, CDR2 SVGIG (reference sequence). Trimming took off 1 base at V and 5 bases at J, with 9 bases between the two ends. CDR3 amino acids: CAWSEGWDEQYF. CDR3 sequence (DNA): TGTGCCTGGAGTGAAGGGTGGGACGAGCAGTACTTC.

This chain links TRBV15 with TRBJ2-3, with D unclear. Trimming pared 0 bases from V and 1 base from J, leaving 11 bases between. The germline V gene encodes CDR1 LNHNV and CDR2 YYDKDF (reference sequence). The CDR3 extends over 16 amino acids. CDR3 protein: CATSRDLGYGTDTQYF. CDR3 DNA sequence: TGTGCCACCAGCAGAGATTTGGGGTATGGCACAGATACGCAGTATTTT. Drawing the rest from reference TRBV15 and TRBJ2-3, the complete variable domain is DAMVIQNPRYQVTQFGKPVTLSCSQTLNHNVMYWYQQKSSQAPKLLFHYYDKDFNNEADTPDNFQSRRPNTSFCFLDIRSPGLGDTAMYLCATSRDLGYGTDTQYFGPGTRLTVL.

At least ten counts were recorded for this clonotype. The chain uses TRBV12-3 or TRBV12-4 and TRBJ2-7; no clear D. This CDR3 contains 12 residues. V lost 6 bases and J lost 7, with 13 bases in between. CDR3 DNA sequence: TGTGCCAGCAGCCAAGGACCGTGGGAGCAGTACTTC. Amino acid sequence: CASSQGPWEQYF.

The rearrangement uses TRBV9 and TRBJ2-1; 7 positions agree with TRBD2. Germline CDR1 SGDLS, CDR2 YYNGEE. This CDR3 contains 16 residues. V shed 0 bases and J 3 bases; nucleotides not matched to a gene: 6. As DNA, the CDR3 is TGTGCCAGCAGCGTAGTATCAGCGGGGATCTACAATGAGCAGTTCTTC. Translated, it gives CASSVVSAGIYNEQFF.

The rearrangement uses TRBV20-1 and TRBJ1-1; the match to TRBD1 covers 9 bases. V shed 4 bases, J shed 4 bases, and the junction held 7 bases outside the gene matches. Germline CDR1 DFQATT, CDR2 SNEGSKA (reference sequence). The CDR3 is made up of 14 amino acids. The CDR3 nucleotides are TGCAGTGCTACGTCGGACAGGGGAGGCACTGAAGCTTTCTTT. Its translation is CSATSDRGGTEAFF.